The 15 T cell receptor beta chains below come from one sample, sequenced in a study of graft-versus-host responses after intestinal transplantation (dated by TCRdb to the early 2020s). Receptor amplification or capture employed the immunoSEQ multiplex PCR assay. The clones in this table, taken by TCRdb from immuneACCESS, are in-frame only. Not every clone is retained; where verified, under half of the shortfall comes from an unresolved V gene, and the cause of the rest is unknown. The sample table contains fewer than 50,000 clones; only one count was recorded for roughly 90% of them. 3.5% to 5% of the sample is taken by the ten largest. Sequenced here: PBMCs, sampled 524 days after transplant. Receptors were obtained from a human patient who received an intestinal transplant, so some T cells may come from the graft donor.

This chain joins TRBV6-5 and TRBJ2-1; the match to TRBD2 covers 10 bases. J was trimmed by 10 bases and V by 4 bases; bases with no gene match: 10. Germline V gene lookup returns CDR1 MNHEY and CDR2 SVGAGI. This CDR3 has 15 amino acids. The DNA of the CDR3 is TGTGCCAGCAGTTTCTCCGGGACTAGCGTTTGGGAGCAGTTCTTC. The encoded protein is CASSFSGTSVWEQFF.

The V call is TRBV4-1, the J call TRBJ2-5; D may be TRBD1 or TRBD2 (6 bases each). This CDR3 has 16 residues. Germline values: CDR1 MGHRA, CDR2 YSYEKL. Trimming left V 1 base short and J 5 bases short, with 17 bases between. The DNA of the CDR3 is TGCGCCAGCAGCCAAGGTGGGGGCAAGGCGGGGGAGACCCAGTACTTC. This codes for CASSQGGGKAGETQYF.

To note about this clone: At one end the junction does not follow the germline gene, possibly because of a read error. The chain employs TRBV28 and TRBJ1-5; D is undetermined. Germline V lookup: CDR1 MDHEN, CDR2 SYDVKM. The CDR3 has 14 residues. CDR3 protein: CPDCRLYLNQPQHF. The CDR3 bases are TGCCCCGACTGCCGCCTATATCTCAATCAGCCCCAGCATTTT.

V is TRBV6-5 and J is TRBJ2-7, with D unclear. From germline, CDR1 is MNHEY and CDR2 SVGAGI. The CDR3 is 12 residues long. Deletions cut 3 bases from V and 4 bases from J, with 7 bases between. The CDR3 sequence: CASSYAGYEQYF. The CDR3 DNA sequence: TGTGCCAGCAGTTATGCAGGATACGAGCAGTACTTC.

This clone was observed a single time. This chain joins TRBV7-3 and TRBJ2-1; 9 bases fit TRBD1. The length of the CDR3 is 15 residues. V lost 5 bases and J lost 7; bases outside the gene matches: 9. CDR1 SGHTA and CDR2 FQGTGA come from the germline V gene. The CDR3 is CASSRGTGSWNEQFF. CDR3 bases: TGTGCCAGCAGCCGTGGGACAGGGAGTTGGAATGAGCAGTTCTTC.

This chain joins TRBV6-5 and TRBJ1-1; D perhaps matches TRBD1 (6 bases). The V gene lost 5 bases and the J gene lost 4 bases, with 11 bases spanning the gap. The CDR3 loop spans 13 amino acids. CDR1 is MNHEY and CDR2 is SVGAGI in the germline V gene. The CDR3 nucleotides read TGTGCCAGCAGTCTCAGGGGAGTCACTGAAGCTTTCTTT. This sequence encodes CASSLRGVTEAFF.

The V gene is TRBV5-1, the J gene TRBJ2-3; tentatively, D is TRBD1 (6 bases). This CDR3 is 14 amino acids long. In germline, CDR1 is SGHRS, CDR2 YFSETQ. Trimming took 0 bases from V and 6 from J, leaving 11 bases between them. The CDR3 DNA sequence: TGCGCCAGCAGCTTGGCTCAGGGGCTCGATACGCAGTATTTT. Protein sequence: CASSLAQGLDTQYF.

The chain joins TRBV4-2 to TRBJ2-7; D ambiguous. The CDR3 covers 11 residues. Germline V CDR1 and CDR2: LGHNA, YNFKEQ. V dropped 2 bases and J dropped 5 bases, with 4 bases sitting between them. The CDR3 reads CASSQFNEQYF. CDR3 nucleotides: TGTGCCAGCAGCCAATTTAACGAGCAGTACTTC.

This chain joins TRBV15 and TRBJ1-5; maybe TRBD1 (5 bases). The CDR3 spans 14 residues. The germline CDR1 and CDR2 sequences are LNHNV and YYDKDF (reference sequence). The V and J ends lost 2 bases and 2 bases respectively, with 7 bases between them. The CDR3 reads CATSRQGGNQPQHF. CDR3 sequence (DNA): TGTGCCACCAGCAGACAGGGCGGCAATCAGCCCCAGCATTTT.

The chain couples TRBV18 to TRBJ2-1; 8 nucleotides match TRBD2. Trimming at V came to 4 bases and at J to 0 bases, leaving 11 bases not matched to a gene. In germline, CDR1 is KGHSH, CDR2 LQKENI. The CDR3 has 18 residues. In nucleotides, the CDR3 is TGTGCCAGCTCACTAGATAGCGGGAAGGCGTTCTCCTACAATGAGCAGTTCTTC. Its translation: CASSLDSGKAFSYNEQFF.

The CDR3 sequence is CAWSRAGVNEQFF. Written as DNA, the CDR3 is TGTGCCTGGAGTCGAGCGGGAGTAAATGAGCAGTTCTTC. The chain couples TRBV30 to TRBJ2-1; TRBD2 matches at 8 bases. Germline V gene sequence: CDR1 GTSNPN, CDR2 SVGIG (reference sequence). Germline trimming cut 2 bases from V and 7 bases from J; bases unmatched to any gene: 4. The CDR3 runs to 13 residues.

V is TRBV19 and J is TRBJ1-5, with D tentatively TRBD1 (5 bases). The V end lost 3 bases, the J end lost 7 bases, and 10 bases lay between the germline ends. CDR1 and CDR2 (germline): LNHDA, SQIVND (reference sequence). This CDR3 contains 13 residues. CDR3 residues: CASSMVRAQPQHF. CDR3 coding DNA: TGTGCCAGTAGTATGGTCAGGGCCCAGCCCCAGCATTTT.

This chain joins TRBV6-6 and TRBJ2-1; D perhaps matches TRBD2 (5 bases). Germline CDR1 reads MNHNY; CDR2 reads SVGAGI (reference sequence). V was shortened by 2 bases and J by 5 bases, with 13 bases between the two germline ends. CDR3 length: 15 residues. CDR3 DNA: TGTGCCAGCAGTTACAAACTAGAGGGAGACAATGAGCAGTTCTTC. Protein: CASSYKLEGDNEQFF.

The chain couples TRBV27 to TRBJ2-1; a possible D gene is TRBD2 (6 bases). V was shortened by 4 bases and J by 0 bases, with 13 bases between the two germline ends. Per the germline V gene, CDR1 is MNHEY and CDR2 is SMNVEV (reference sequence). The CDR3 extends over 16 amino acids. This CDR3 reads CASSSGTSSSYNEQFF. The DNA for the CDR3 is TGTGCCAGCAGTTCTGGGACTTCCAGCTCCTACAATGAGCAGTTCTTC.

The chain links TRBV27 to TRBJ1-5; 7 nucleotides agree with TRBD1. Germline CDR1 reads MNHEY; CDR2 reads SMNVEV (reference sequence). The CDR3 runs to 17 residues. V was pared by 1 base and J by 0 bases, with 6 bases of the junction left unmatched. DNA of the CDR3: TGTGCCAGCAGTTTATTCTCCGACAGGGATAGCAATCAGCCCCAGCATTTT. As protein: CASSLFSDRDSNQPQHF.